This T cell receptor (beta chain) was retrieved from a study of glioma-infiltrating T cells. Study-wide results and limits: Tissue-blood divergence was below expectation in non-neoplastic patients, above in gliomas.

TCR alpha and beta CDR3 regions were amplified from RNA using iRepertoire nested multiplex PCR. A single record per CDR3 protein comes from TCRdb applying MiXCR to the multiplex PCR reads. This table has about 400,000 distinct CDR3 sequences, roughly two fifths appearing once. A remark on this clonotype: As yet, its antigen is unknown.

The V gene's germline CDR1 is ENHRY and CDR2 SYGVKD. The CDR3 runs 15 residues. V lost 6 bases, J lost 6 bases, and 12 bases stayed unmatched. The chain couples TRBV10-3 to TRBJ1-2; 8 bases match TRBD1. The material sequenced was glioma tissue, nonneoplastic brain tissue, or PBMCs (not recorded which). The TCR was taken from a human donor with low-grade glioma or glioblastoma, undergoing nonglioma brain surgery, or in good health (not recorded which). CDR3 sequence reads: CAIRRGQGIGDGYTF. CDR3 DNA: TGTGCCATCAGGCGAGGACAGGGAATTGGAGATGGCTACACCTTC.